The rows below give T cell receptor beta chains drawn from one sample of a study of CD8+ T cells in alopecia areata. TCRdb's table, derived via immunoSEQ multiplex PCR, lists solely in-frame clones and lacks some. Of roughly 110,000 clones listed, roughly 84% were seen once; the top ten hold over 20%. The source material was CD8+ T cells sorted from blood, sampled at week 24, from a patient treated with tofacitinib. Receptor source: a human donor with alopecia areata. Each CDR3 is given with its conserved first and last residue. A D gene is named only where the DNA matches it firmly. Some rows mark clone size as missing; the rest say once, few, many or name a class of expanded clone.

V,J,D,size,DNA,CDR3
TRBV29-1,TRBJ2-7,TRBD1,once,TGCAGCGTCTTTCGACAGGGGTGGGTCTACTTC,CSVFRQGWVYF
TRBV30,TRBJ2-7,-,-,TGTGCCTGGACTCCGGTAGGAACCGGGGGATACGAGCAGTACTTC,CAWTPVGTGGYEQYF
TRBV30,TRBJ2-1,-,-,TGTGCCTGGGTCCGCAGGGGAACCTTCGACAATGAGCAGTTCTTC,CAWVRRGTFDNEQFF
TRBV5-6,TRBJ2-7,-,-,TGTGCCAGCAGCTTTGAATCGATCTACGAGCAGTACTTC,CASSFESIYEQYF
TRBV7-9,TRBJ2-3,-,once,TGTGCCAGCAGGTACGACAGGACGGCCGATACGCAGTATTTT,CASRYDRTADTQYF
TRBV7-9,TRBJ1-2,TRBD1,-,TGTGCCAGCAGCTTAGCGTCAGGGGGTCACCATGGCTACACCTTC,CASSLASGGHHGYTF
TRBV7-9,TRBJ2-5,-,-,TGTGCCAGCAGCTTAAGTGAGACCCAGTACTTC,CASSLSETQYF
TRBV7-9,TRBJ1-1,TRBD1,-,TGTGCCAGCAGCCCCGGACAGGGTAAAACAGACACTGAAGCTTTCTTT,CASSPGQGKTDTEAFF
TRBV20-1,TRBJ2-5,-,-,TGCAGTGCTAAGATCGTGGCCCAGTACTTC,CSAKIVAQYF
TRBV23-1,TRBJ2-1,-,few,TGCGCCAGCAGTCAATCAGGCCCGGGGCTTCTGGATGAGCAGTTCTTC,CASSQSGPGLLDEQFF
TRBV19,TRBJ1-5,-,-,TGTGCCAGTAGCCGTGGAGTGAGTGGCAATCAGCCCCAGCATTTT,CASSRGVSGNQPQHF
TRBV5-6,TRBJ2-7,-,few,TGTGCCAGCAGCTTGGGACAGTCCTACGAGCAGTACTTC,CASSLGQSYEQYF
TRBV7-8,TRBJ2-7,TRBD1,once,TGTGCCAGCAGCTTATATCCAGGGGGTCCCTACGAGCAGTACTTC,CASSLYPGGPYEQYF
TRBV7-8,TRBJ1-2,-,-,TGTGCCAGCAGCCCCCACAGAGCTAACTATGGCTACACCTTC,CASSPHRANYGYTF
TRBV30,TRBJ1-5,-,-,TGTGCCTGGAATTCAGGGGATAGTCAGCCCCAGCATTTT,CAWNSGDSQPQHF
TRBV2,TRBJ2-2,TRBD1,-,TGTGCCAGCAGCGTAGACAGGGAGTACACCGGGGAGCTGTTTTTT,CASSVDREYTGELFF
TRBV27,TRBJ2-2,-,-,TGTGCCAGCAGTTTCGAGGTGGCGAGCGGGGAGCTGTTTTTT,CASSFEVASGELFF
TRBV27,TRBJ1-1,-,-,TGTGCCAGCGGGGTAGGGCCAAACACTGAAGCTTTCTTT,CASGVGPNTEAFF
TRBV7-9,TRBJ1-6,-,once,TGTGCCAGCAGTTTCCTACAGGGATTCAATTCACCCCTCCACTTT,CASSFLQGFNSPLHF
TRBV7-9,TRBJ2-3,-,-,TGTGCCAGCAGCTCCCGACCCTTGGATACGCAGTATTTT,CASSSRPLDTQYF
TRBV5-1,TRBJ1-1,TRBD1,-,TGCGCCAGCAGCCCGTGGGACAGCCAGATAAACACTGAAGCTTTCTTT,CASSPWDSQINTEAFF
TRBV9,TRBJ2-7,-,-,TGTGCCAGCAGCGTAGCTACAGGGGACTCTTACGAGCAGTACTTC,CASSVATGDSYEQYF
TRBV27,TRBJ2-5,TRBD1,-,TGTGCCAGCACCCCGACAGGGGCCCAAGAGACCCAGTACTTC,CASTPTGAQETQYF
TRBV7-3,TRBJ2-3,-,-,TGTGCCAGCAGCCTGGTTGCGGGTGCGGGGTCCACAGATACGCAGTATTTT,CASSLVAGAGSTDTQYF
TRBV5-1,TRBJ2-1,-,-,TGCGCCAGCAGCTTAGCCCCCAGGGGATCGTACAATGAGCAGTTCTTC,CASSLAPRGSYNEQFF
TRBV5-6,TRBJ2-3,TRBD1,few,TGTGCCAGCAGCTGGCCGGACAGGGGGGAAGATACGCAGTATTTT,CASSWPDRGEDTQYF
TRBV6-1,TRBJ1-1,-,-,TGTGCCAGCAGTGACACGGTTGGGACTGAAGCTTTCTTT,CASSDTVGTEAFF
TRBV18,TRBJ1-1,-,-,TGTGCCAGCTCACCCGGGACACTGAACACTGAAGCTTTCTTT,CASSPGTLNTEAFF
TRBV29-1,TRBJ2-7,-,few,TGCAGCGTTGTTGAGCCGAACATCGTGCAGTACTTC,CSVVEPNIVQYF
TRBV4-1,TRBJ2-1,-,-,TGCGCCAGCAGCCAAGAAAGATCCTCTTTTGAGCAGTTCTTC,CASSQERSSFEQFF
TRBV4-1,TRBJ2-7,TRBD1,-,TGCGCCAGCAGCCAAGGAGAGGGGGCGTACGAGCAGTACTTC,CASSQGEGAYEQYF
TRBV14,TRBJ2-1,-,-,TGTGCCTCCCCTTCCGGGGGGCGGGGGTCCTACAATGAGCAGTTCTTC,CASPSGGRGSYNEQFF
TRBV4-1,TRBJ1-3,-,few,TGCGCCAGCAGCCAAGCCCAATTTGGGAACACCATATATTTT,CASSQAQFGNTIYF
TRBV11-2,TRBJ2-7,-,-,TGTGCCAGCAGCTCGGGGGGCTTTTCCTACGAGCAGTACTTC,CASSSGGFSYEQYF
TRBV5-6,TRBJ1-5,-,-,TGTGCCAGTCACCCCTGGGGAAGTGCTCAGCCCCAGCATTTT,CASHPWGSAQPQHF
TRBV5-6,TRBJ1-2,-,once,TGTGCCAGCAGCTTGTCCGGCTATGGCTACACCTTC,CASSLSGYGYTF
TRBV6-5,TRBJ1-2,-,-,TGTGCCAGCAGTTACTCGAATCCGGGACCTGGGGGCTACACCTTC,CASSYSNPGPGGYTF
TRBV29-1,TRBJ2-5,TRBD2,-,TGCAGCGTTGATGTAGTAGCGGGGGGGAGGGAGACCCAGTACTTC,CSVDVVAGGRETQYF
TRBV2,TRBJ2-7,-,-,TGTGCCAGCCGAACCGGACAGTATTCCTACGAGCAGTACTTC,CASRTGQYSYEQYF
TRBV14,TRBJ2-1,-,-,TGTGCCAGCAGCCAAGACGGTCGACAGTTGTACAATGAGCAGTTCTTC,CASSQDGRQLYNEQFF
TRBV2,TRBJ1-1,-,-,TGTGCCAGCAGGGCTGGAGGTTTCGACACTGAAGCTTTCTTT,CASRAGGFDTEAFF
TRBV11-2,TRBJ2-3,-,-,TGTGCCAGCAGCTTCCCTAGCACAGATACGCAGTATTTT,CASSFPSTDTQYF
TRBV29-1,TRBJ2-7,-,-,TGCAGCGTTGTAAACGGGGAGTACGAGCAGTACTTC,CSVVNGEYEQYF
TRBV25-1,TRBJ2-7,TRBD1,once,TGTGCCAGCAGCGTCACCGGGACAGGGTCTAACGAGCAGTACTTC,CASSVTGTGSNEQYF
TRBV5-1,TRBJ2-3,TRBD2,-,TGCGCCAGCAGCTTGGCCGGGACTAGTTCTTCCACAGATACGCAGTATTTT,CASSLAGTSSSTDTQYF